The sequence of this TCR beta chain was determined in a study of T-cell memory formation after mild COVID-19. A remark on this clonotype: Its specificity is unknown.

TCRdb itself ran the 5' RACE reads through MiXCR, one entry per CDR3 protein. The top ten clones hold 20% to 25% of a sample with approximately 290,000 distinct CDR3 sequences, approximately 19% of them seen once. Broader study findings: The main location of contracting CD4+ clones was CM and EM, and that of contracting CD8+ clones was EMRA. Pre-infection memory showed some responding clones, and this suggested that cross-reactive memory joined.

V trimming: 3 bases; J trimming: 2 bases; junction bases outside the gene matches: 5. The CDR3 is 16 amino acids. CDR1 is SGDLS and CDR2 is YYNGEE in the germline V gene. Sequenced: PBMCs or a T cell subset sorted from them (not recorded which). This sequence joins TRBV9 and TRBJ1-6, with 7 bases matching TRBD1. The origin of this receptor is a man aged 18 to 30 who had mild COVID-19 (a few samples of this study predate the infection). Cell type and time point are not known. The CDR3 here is CASSARDRTYNSPLHF. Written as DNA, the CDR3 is TGTGCCAGCAGCGCCCGGGACAGAACCTATAATTCACCCCTCCACTTT.